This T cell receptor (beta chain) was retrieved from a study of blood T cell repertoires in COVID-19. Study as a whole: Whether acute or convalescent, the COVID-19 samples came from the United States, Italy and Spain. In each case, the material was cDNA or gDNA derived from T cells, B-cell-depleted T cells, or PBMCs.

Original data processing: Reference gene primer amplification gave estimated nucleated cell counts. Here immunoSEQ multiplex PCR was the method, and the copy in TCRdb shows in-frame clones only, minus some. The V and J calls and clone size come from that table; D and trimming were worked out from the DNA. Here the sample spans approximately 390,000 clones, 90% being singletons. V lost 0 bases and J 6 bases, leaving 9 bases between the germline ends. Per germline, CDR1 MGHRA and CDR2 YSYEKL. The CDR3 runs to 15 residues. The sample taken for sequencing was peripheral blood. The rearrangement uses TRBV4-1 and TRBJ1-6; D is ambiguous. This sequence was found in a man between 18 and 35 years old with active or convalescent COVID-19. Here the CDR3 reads CASSQDPGSNSPLHF. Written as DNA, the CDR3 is TGCGCCAGCAGCCAAGATCCGGGATCTAATTCACCCCTCCACTTT.